Described below is a single T cell receptor (beta chain) sequence and its context. The sample is drawn from a study of T-cell memory formation after mild COVID-19. TCRdb fed the 5' RACE reads into MiXCR, producing one record per CDR3 protein. The table shows approximately 560,000 distinct CDR3 sequences, with around 16% occurring only once. The junction had 7 bases not matched to a gene; V was cut back by 4 bases and J by 6 bases. This CDR3 comprises 14 residues. The receptor was isolated from an adult woman who had mild COVID-19 (a few samples of this study predate the infection). Cell type and time point are not known. This chain links TRBV12-3 or TRBV12-4 with TRBJ2-7; 9 bases line up with TRBD1. The source material was PBMCs or a T cell subset sorted from them (not recorded which). CDR3 DNA sequence: TGTGCCAGCAGTTCCGGGACAGGGAGATTCGAGCAGTACTTC. Amino acid sequence: CASSSGTGRFEQYF.